Following are 7 T cell receptor beta chains from one sample sequenced in a study of Graves' ophthalmopathy and Graves' hyperthyroidism. Beta-chain TCR CDR3 regions were amplified from RNA transcripts. The library came from an HTBI-primed first-round RT-PCR and a second-round multiplex PCR. TCRdb recomputed calls from the multiplex PCR reads with MiXCR, one row per CDR3 protein. Among tens of thousands of distinct CDR3 sequences listed, roughly half were seen once. Input material: peripheral blood. Source of these receptors: an adult woman with Graves' ophthalmopathy.

Concerning this clonotype: One junction end disagrees with the germline gene, perhaps due to a read error. The genes are TRBV20-1 and TRBJ1-1; no clear D gene. In germline, CDR1 is DFQATT, CDR2 SNEGSKA (reference sequence). CDR3 size: 13 residues. The CDR3 coding sequence is TGCAGTGCTTTCTGGATTCAAGGAACTGAAGCTTGCTTT. Protein sequence: CSAFWIQGTEACF.

This clonotype was picked up many times. The chain joins TRBV19 to TRBJ2-2; TRBD2 is a possible D gene (6 bases). In germline, CDR1 is LNHDA, CDR2 SQIVND (reference sequence). V gave up 11 bases and J gave up 1 base, with 11 bases separating them. The CDR3 has 13 amino acids. As DNA, the CDR3 is TGTGCCGGGGGGACGGGGAACACCGGGGAGCTGTTTTTT. Encoded protein: CAGGTGNTGELFF.

This clonotype was detected many times. J is TRBJ2-5 and V is TRBV20-1; 12 nucleotides align to TRBD2. V dropped 5 bases and J dropped 4; count of bases not matched to a gene: 11. Germline CDR1 reads DFQATT; CDR2 reads SNEGSKA (reference sequence). This CDR3 has 16 amino acids. CDR3 sequence: CSASPTSGRPGETQYF. The CDR3 bases are TGCAGTGCTTCCCCGACTAGCGGGAGACCAGGAGAGACCCAGTACTTC.

This chain links TRBV20-1 with TRBJ2-3; D gene uncertain. Trimming left V 4 bases short and J 1 base short, with 9 bases between. This CDR3 contains 13 residues. Germline CDR1 DFQATT, CDR2 SNEGSKA (reference sequence). CDR3 protein: CSATRSGTDTQYF. In DNA, the CDR3 is TGCAGTGCTACTAGGTCTGGCACAGATACGCAGTATTTT.

In this sample, this clonotype turned up once. The rearrangement joins TRBV15 to TRBJ1-2; perhaps TRBD1 as D (5 bases). The germline V and J ends were trimmed by 1 base and 0 bases, with 24 bases remaining between them. The CDR3 covers 20 residues. Germline loops: CDR1 LNHNV, CDR2 YYDKDF (reference sequence). CDR3 loop: CATSRGFNRDVYYANYGYTF. DNA of the CDR3: TGTGCCACCAGCAGAGGGTTCAACCGGGACGTATATTATGCTAACTATGGCTACACCTTC.

The rearrangement joins TRBV10-3 to TRBJ2-3; 8 bases fit TRBD1. Germline values: CDR1 ENHRY, CDR2 SYGVKD. This CDR3 is built from 14 residues. V lost 11 bases and J lost 6; bases outside the gene matches: 13. The CDR3 region has the DNA TGTGCCCTCAACCCCGGGACAGGAAGGGATACGCAGTATTTT. Residues: CALNPGTGRDTQYF.

Many counts were recorded for this clonotype. CDR3 sequence reads: CATSGEARGSTGELFF. The CDR3 DNA sequence: TGTGCCACCTCCGGGGAAGCACGGGGCAGCACCGGGGAGCTGTTTTTT. V gene TRBV10-3 combines with J gene TRBJ2-2, with D perhaps matching TRBD1 or TRBD2 (5 bases each). The CDR3 runs to 16 residues. Trimming removed 10 bases at V and 4 bases at J, with 22 bases between. Germline-derived CDR1 and CDR2 are ENHRY and SYGVKD.